The 19 T cell receptor beta chains in this list originate from one sample, sequenced in a study of cytomegalovirus exposure and HLA in healthy donors. Amplification used 60 Vbeta primers and 13 Jbeta primers. TCRdb's copy holds only in-frame clones and misses some; the assay was immunoSEQ multiplex PCR. This sample carries 100,000 to 150,000 clones, over 70% of them seen once, and the ten largest clones take 3% to 4%. Material for sequencing was PBMCs. The receptors stem from a man in his late teens or twenties in good health and CMV-seropositive.

The genes are TRBV6-1 and TRBJ2-7; 7 nucleotides match TRBD2. The CDR3 is 17 amino acids. Trimming took 3 bases from V and 4 from J; bases not matched to a gene: 15. CDR1 MNHNS and CDR2 SASEGT come from the germline V gene. The CDR3 region has the DNA TGTGCCAGCAGTGACCCCCCTCGGAGCGGGGATTGGTACGAGCAGTACTTC. It specifies CASSDPPRSGDWYEQYF.

This chain uses TRBV7-9 with TRBJ2-7, with TRBD2 matching over 8 bases. The CDR3 extends over 14 amino acids. V gave up 7 bases and J gave up 0 bases; unmatched junction bases: 5. Germline V gene sequence: CDR1 SEHNR, CDR2 FQNEAQ (reference sequence). The CDR3 sequence is CASNPGGGSYEQYF. CDR3 coding DNA: TGTGCCAGCAACCCGGGAGGGGGCTCCTACGAGCAGTACTTC.

Comment on this clone: Lacking the conserved final phenylalanine or tryptophan, this CDR3 likely reflects a read error. The chain carries TRBV10-1 and TRBJ1-5; TRBD1 might be the D (6 bases). Trimming took 7 bases from V and 2 from J, leaving 12 bases between them. Germline assignment: CDR1 WNHNN and CDR2 SYGVQD (reference sequence). CDR3 size: 14 residues. The CDR3 spells CASIRRGGNQPQHL. Written as DNA, the CDR3 is TGCGCCAGCATAAGGAGGGGGGGCAATCAGCCCCAGCATCTT.

This chain joins TRBV5-4 and TRBJ1-2; 7 bases agree with TRBD1. J was trimmed by 4 bases and V by 4 bases; bases with no gene match: 4. Per the germline V gene, CDR1 is SGHNT and CDR2 is YYREEE (reference sequence). The CDR3 extends over 13 amino acids. CDR3 sequence: CASSEGQVYGYTF. The CDR3 bases are TGTGCCAGCAGCGAAGGACAGGTCTATGGCTACACCTTC.

This clone was detected a few times. The chain uses TRBV7-2 and TRBJ2-7, with 9 nucleotides matching TRBD2. The junction had 6 bases not matched to a gene; V was cut back by 6 bases and J by 0 bases. The CDR3 sequence is 15 residues long. Germline assignment: CDR1 SGHTA and CDR2 FQGNSA. CDR3 sequence reads: CASRRTSALSYEQYF. The CDR3 coding sequence is TGTGCCAGCAGGAGGACTAGCGCGCTCTCCTACGAGCAGTACTTC. The full variable domain, completed using reference TRBV7-2 and TRBJ2-7, is GAGVSQSPSNKVTEKGKDVELRCDPISGHTALYWYRQSLGQGLEFLIYFQGNSAPDKSGLPSDRFSAERTGGSVSTLTIQRTQQEDSAVYLCASRRTSALSYEQYFGPGTRLTVT.

The rearrangement uses TRBV7-2 and TRBJ1-4; D remains ambiguous. Germline CDR1 SGHTA, CDR2 FQGNSA. The V gene lost 2 bases and the J gene lost 11 bases, with 6 bases spanning the gap. The CDR3 runs 11 residues. The CDR3 DNA reads as TGTGCCAGCAGCTTATCCAGGAAACTGTTTTTT. This translates into CASSLSRKLFF.

This chain uses TRBV5-5 with TRBJ2-3; D call uncertain. Germline V CDR1 and CDR2: SGHKS, YYEKEE (reference sequence). The germline V and J ends were trimmed by 1 base and 6 bases, with 12 bases remaining between them. The CDR3 runs to 14 residues. The CDR3 DNA reads as TGTGCCAGCAGCTTGAGCTCGGTCGGGGATACGCAGTATTTT. It specifies CASSLSSVGDTQYF.

The rearrangement uses TRBV4-1 and TRBJ2-5; 9 positions agree with TRBD1. V lost 4 bases, J lost 5 bases, and 8 bases stayed unmatched. The CDR3 extends over 15 amino acids. Germline-derived CDR1 and CDR2 are MGHRA and YSYEKL. The CDR3 region has the DNA TGCGCCAGCAGCCTGAGACAGGGGGTTTCGGAGACCCAGTACTTC. Translating gives CASSLRQGVSETQYF.

The V and J genes are TRBV7-8 and TRBJ2-7, with 8 bases aligning to TRBD2. The germline V gene has CDR1 SGHVS and CDR2 FQNEAQ. CDR3 length equals 16 residues. V dropped 3 bases and J dropped 4; count of bases not matched to a gene: 11. The CDR3 protein is CASSFLRDSGIYEQYF. In DNA form, the CDR3 reads TGTGCCAGCAGCTTCCTTAGGGATAGCGGGATTTACGAGCAGTACTTC.

The chain combines TRBV4-3 with TRBJ2-2; TRBD1 matches 7 bases. The trim removed 5 bases at V and 0 bases at J, leaving 6 bases unmatched. Looked up from germline, CDR1 is LGHNA and CDR2 is YSLEER. This CDR3 region has 16 residues. The CDR3 DNA reads as TGCGCCAGCAGCGTAAAACAGGGGCCGAACACCGGGGAGCTGTTTTTT. Its protein product is CASSVKQGPNTGELFF.

The chain joins TRBV2 to TRBJ2-6; 7 nucleotides agree with TRBD1. With 2 bases clipped from V and 0 bases from J, the junction kept 4 bases outside the gene matches. The germline CDR1 and CDR2 sequences are SNHLY and FYNNEI. The CDR3 is 17 amino acids. The CDR3 here is CASSESQGSSGANVLTF. The CDR3 DNA sequence: TGTGCCAGCAGTGAATCACAGGGGAGCTCTGGGGCCAACGTCCTGACTTTC.

This clone was seen once. The junction differs from germline at one of its ends, possibly a read error. V and J are TRBV7-7 and TRBJ2-5; no definite D call. CDR1 and CDR2 from the germline V gene are SSHAT and FNYEAQ (reference sequence). The CDR3 loop spans 13 amino acids. The CDR3: CASSLGLEETQYF. The DNA of the CDR3 is TGTGCTAGCAGCTTAGGGCTGGAAGAGACCCAGTACTTC.

The V call is TRBV18, the J call TRBJ2-1; TRBD2 matches at 8 bases. This CDR3 has 15 residues. Per germline, CDR1 KGHSH and CDR2 LQKENI. J gave up 3 bases and V 2 bases, and 3 bases lay outside the gene matches. As DNA, the CDR3 is TGTGCCAGCTCACCAGGGGCGGGAGGCTACAATGAGCAGTTCTTC. It codes for CASSPGAGGYNEQFF.

This clone was recorded a few times. J is TRBJ1-5 and V is TRBV5-8; tentative D call: TRBD1 (6 bases). The germline V and J ends were trimmed by 0 bases and 1 base, with 8 bases remaining between them. There are 15 residues in the CDR3. Germline assignment: CDR1 SGHTS and CDR2 YDEGEE. The CDR3, as DNA: TGTGCCAGCAGCTTGGAAGGACAGAGCAATCAGCCCCAGCATTTT. It yields the protein CASSLEGQSNQPQHF.

V and J are TRBV6-4 and TRBJ2-2; tentatively, D is TRBD1 (5 bases). The CDR3 is 15 residues long. V was pared by 8 bases and J by 5 bases, with 18 bases between. Germline V gene lookup returns CDR1 MRHNA and CDR2 SNTAGT. The CDR3 nucleotides are TGTGCCAGCCGACGACAGAGTCTAGGAACCGGGGAGCTGTTTTTT. This translates into CASRRQSLGTGELFF.

The chain couples TRBV9 to TRBJ1-5, with TRBD1 matching over 8 bases. Germline V CDR1 and CDR2: SGDLS, YYNGEE. The junction had 6 bases not matched to a gene; V was cut back by 3 bases and J by 7 bases. The CDR3 runs 14 residues. CDR3 protein: CASSATGGRQPQHF. The DNA for the CDR3 is TGTGCCAGCAGCGCAACAGGGGGGAGGCAGCCCCAGCATTTT.

The chain uses TRBV19 and TRBJ1-5; maybe TRBD1 (5 bases). Trimming took off 4 bases at V and 5 bases at J, with 9 bases between the two ends. Germline V gene data show CDR1 as LNHDA and CDR2 as SQIVND (reference sequence). There are 13 residues in the CDR3. In DNA form, the CDR3 reads TGTGCCAGTAGTACGGGGGTAGATCAGCCCCAGCATTTT. It specifies CASSTGVDQPQHF.

Only a few counts were recorded for this clone. This chain uses TRBV19 with TRBJ1-1; D uncertain. Trimming pared 2 bases from V and 0 bases from J, leaving 13 bases between. The germline V gene encodes CDR1 LNHDA and CDR2 SQIVND (reference sequence). The CDR3 consists of 16 residues. The CDR3 DNA reads TGTGCCAGTAGTATATCTTTTGTCGAGATGAACACTGAAGCTTTCTTT. It is translated as CASSISFVEMNTEAFF.

The chain links TRBV27 to TRBJ1-3; 7 bases agree with TRBD1. Germline-derived CDR1 and CDR2 are MNHEY and SMNVEV (reference sequence). The CDR3 runs 18 residues. Trimming at V came to 5 bases and at J to 0 bases, leaving 13 bases not matched to a gene. CDR3 in DNA: TGTGCCAGCAGTCCCGACTTTTACAGGGGAAGCTCTGGAAACACCATATATTTT. Protein product: CASSPDFYRGSSGNTIYF.